These 9 T cell receptor beta chains share one sample of origin, sequenced in a study of OX40 agonist ivuxolimab in advanced cancers. The protocol used for the library was the immunoSEQ multiplex PCR assay. TCRdb took over this immuneACCESS table, retaining in-frame rearrangements with V and J assigned. Such tables are incomplete; in checked studies, under half of the missing clones stem from an unresolved V gene, and the remainder is unexplained. In this sample the table shows around 88,000 clones, roughly 94% of which occur a single time. Around 0.51% of the sample comes from the top ten. The material sequenced was CD4+ or CD8+ T cells sorted from blood, taken in a trial of the OX40 agonist ivuxolimab. The receptors derive from an adult with an advanced solid tumor such as melanoma, head and neck, liver or kidney cancer.

The genes are TRBV19 and TRBJ2-3; no clear D. V gave up 6 bases and J gave up 3 bases, with 7 bases separating them. This CDR3 has 12 residues. Germline lookup yields CDR1 LNHDA and CDR2 SQIVND (reference sequence). This CDR3 is CASSPRTDTQYF. The CDR3 nucleotides read TGTGCCAGTAGCCCCCGGACAGATACGCAGTATTTT.

The chain is built from TRBV9 and TRBJ1-3, with D tentatively TRBD1 (5 bases). There are 17 residues in the CDR3. The germline V and J ends were trimmed by 3 bases and 4 bases, with 20 bases remaining between them. In germline, CDR1 is SGDLS, CDR2 YYNGEE. The CDR3 spells CASSGDLPDIAGNTIYF. The DNA of the CDR3 is TGTGCCAGCAGCGGGGACCTTCCAGACATCGCCGGAAACACCATATATTTT.

The chain uses TRBV5-1 and TRBJ2-2; the D gene is possibly TRBD2 (6 bases). Trimming took 0 bases from V and 1 from J, leaving 7 bases between them. This CDR3 region has 15 residues. Looked up from germline, CDR1 is SGHRS and CDR2 is YFSETQ. CDR3 residues: CASSLDGRNTGELFF. Here the CDR3 DNA reads TGCGCCAGCAGCTTGGACGGGAGGAACACCGGGGAGCTGTTTTTT.

The CDR3 DNA reads as TGCAGCCTAGGGAACGGGCAGGGGTTTTATGGCTACACCTTC. Encoded protein: CSLGNGQGFYGYTF. This sequence joins TRBV29-1 and TRBJ1-2, with D possibly TRBD1 on 6 matching bases. CDR1 is SQVTM, CDR2 ANQGSEA, per germline. CDR3 length: 14 residues. Trimming pared 8 bases from V and 5 bases from J, leaving 21 bases between.

The rearrangement links TRBV10-3 to TRBJ2-7, with D hard to call. Trimming stripped 3 bases from V and 0 bases from J, with 6 bases between. The CDR3 has 13 residues. The germline gives CDR1 ENHRY, CDR2 SYGVKD. The DNA of the CDR3 is TGTGCCATCAGTGAAAGTAACTCCTACGAGCAGTACTTC. Its translation is CAISESNSYEQYF.

This clone was counted a few times. DNA of the CDR3: TGTGCCAGTAGTATAGGTCACTACAATGAGCAGTTCTTC. This translates into CASSIGHYNEQFF. The chain recombines TRBV19 with TRBJ2-1; the D is unclear. This CDR3 comprises 13 residues. Between the trimmed V and J ends, which lost 1 base and 3 bases, there was a span of 4 bases. Germline lookup yields CDR1 LNHDA and CDR2 SQIVND (reference sequence).

The chain recombines TRBV5-1 with TRBJ1-4, with D tentatively TRBD1 (5 bases). Germline CDR1 reads SGHRS; CDR2 reads YFSETQ. The CDR3 extends over 14 amino acids. Trimming shortened V by 5 bases and J by 5 bases, and 13 bases separated the two germline ends. This CDR3 is CASSPGTGNEKLFF. CDR3 nucleotides: TGCGCCAGCAGTCCGGGGACTGGAAATGAAAAACTGTTTTTT.

V is TRBV5-1 and J is TRBJ1-2; 7 bases align to TRBD1. V trimming: 0 bases; J trimming: 2 bases; junction bases outside the gene matches: 10. CDR3 length: 17 amino acids. Germline lookup yields CDR1 SGHRS and CDR2 YFSETQ. In nucleotides, the CDR3 is TGCGCCAGCAGCTTGGACCCTACAGGGGCGTCAAACTATGGCTACACCTTC. Its translation: CASSLDPTGASNYGYTF.

The chain links TRBV18 to TRBJ2-7, with D perhaps TRBD1 (6 bases). From germline, CDR1 is KGHSH and CDR2 LQKENI. V dropped 5 bases and J dropped 4 bases, with 18 bases sitting between them. CDR3 size: 15 residues. Here the CDR3 DNA reads TGTGCCAGCTCAGACCAGGCCGGGACAAAATACGAGCAGTACTTC. This translates into CASSDQAGTKYEQYF.